This T cell receptor (beta chain) appears in the sequencing data of a study of T cell changes during pregnancy in multiple sclerosis. TCRdb keeps only in-frame clones here, not all; method: immunoSEQ multiplex PCR. The sample lists 100,000 or so clones, more than 85% occurring once. About this clone itself: A junction boundary mismatches the germline segment, possibly from a read error.

The CDR3 totals 16 residues. The germline V gene encodes CDR1 SSHAT and CDR2 FNYEAQ (reference sequence). Sequences were derived from peripheral blood, sampled after pregnancy. The receptor comes from a female donor with multiple sclerosis, enrolled in a pregnancy study. This rearrangement joins TRBV7-7 to TRBJ2-5; TRBD2 matches at 9 bases. CDR3 in DNA: TGTGCTAGCAGCCCCCAAGGCGGGGGGGCATTCGAGACCCAGTACTTC. Protein sequence: CASSPQGGGAFETQYF.